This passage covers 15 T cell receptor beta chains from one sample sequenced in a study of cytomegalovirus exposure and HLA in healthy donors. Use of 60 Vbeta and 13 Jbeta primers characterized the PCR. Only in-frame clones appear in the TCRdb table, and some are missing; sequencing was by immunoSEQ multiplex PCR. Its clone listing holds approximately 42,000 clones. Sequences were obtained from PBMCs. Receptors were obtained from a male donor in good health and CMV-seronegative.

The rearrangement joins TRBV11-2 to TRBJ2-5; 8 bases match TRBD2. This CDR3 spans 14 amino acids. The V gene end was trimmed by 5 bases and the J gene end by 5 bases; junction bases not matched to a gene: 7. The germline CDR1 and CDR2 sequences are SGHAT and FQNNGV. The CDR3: CASSRSGSGETQYF. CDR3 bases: TGTGCCAGCAGCAGGAGCGGGAGTGGGGAGACCCAGTACTTC.

CDR3 residues: CASGPRTGNEQFF. The CDR3, as DNA: TGTGCTAGTGGTCCCCGGACAGGGAATGAGCAGTTCTTC. The chain links TRBV12-5 to TRBJ2-1, with 8 bases that match TRBD1. The germline CDR1 and CDR2 sequences are LGHNT and FRNRAP. The CDR3 totals 13 residues. V gave up 5 bases and J gave up 7 bases; unmatched junction bases: 4. Full variable domain (outside the CDR3, taken from reference TRBV12-5 and TRBJ2-1): DARVTQTPRHKVTEMGQEVTMRCQPILGHNTVFWYRQTMMQGLELLAYFRNRAPLDDSGMPKDRFSAEMPDATLATLKIQPSEPRDSAVYFCASGPRTGNEQFFGPGTRLTVL.

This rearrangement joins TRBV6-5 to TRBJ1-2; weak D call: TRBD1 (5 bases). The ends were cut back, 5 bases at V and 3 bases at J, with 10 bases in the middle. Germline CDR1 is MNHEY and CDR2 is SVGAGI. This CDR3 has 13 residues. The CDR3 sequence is CASSRGGDYGYTF. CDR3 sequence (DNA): TGTGCCAGCAGTCGGGGAGGGGACTATGGCTACACCTTC.

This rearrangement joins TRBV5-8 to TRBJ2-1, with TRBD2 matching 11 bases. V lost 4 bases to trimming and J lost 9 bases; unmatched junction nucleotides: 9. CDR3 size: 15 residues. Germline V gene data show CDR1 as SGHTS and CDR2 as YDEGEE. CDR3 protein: CASSITSGSRTEQFF. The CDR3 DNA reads TGTGCCAGCAGCATAACTAGCGGGAGCAGGACTGAGCAGTTCTTC.

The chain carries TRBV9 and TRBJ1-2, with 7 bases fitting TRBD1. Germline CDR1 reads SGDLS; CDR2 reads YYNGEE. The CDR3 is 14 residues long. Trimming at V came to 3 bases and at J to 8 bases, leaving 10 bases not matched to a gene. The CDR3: CASSATTGVGGYTF. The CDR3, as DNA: TGTGCCAGCAGCGCCACTACAGGGGTGGGCGGCTACACCTTC.

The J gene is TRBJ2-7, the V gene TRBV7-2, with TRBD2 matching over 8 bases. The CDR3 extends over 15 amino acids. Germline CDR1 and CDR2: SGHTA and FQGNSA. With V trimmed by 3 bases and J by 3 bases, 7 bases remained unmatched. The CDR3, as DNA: TGTGCCAGCAGCTTCCAAGGACTAGCCGGCTACGAGCAGTACTTC. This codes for CASSFQGLAGYEQYF.

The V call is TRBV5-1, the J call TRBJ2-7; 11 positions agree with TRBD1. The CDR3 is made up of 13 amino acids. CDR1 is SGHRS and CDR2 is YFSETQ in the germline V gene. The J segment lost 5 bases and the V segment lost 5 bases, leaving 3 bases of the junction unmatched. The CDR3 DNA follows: TGCGCCAGCAGTCGGACAGGGGGCCACGAGCAGTACTTC. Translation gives CASSRTGGHEQYF.

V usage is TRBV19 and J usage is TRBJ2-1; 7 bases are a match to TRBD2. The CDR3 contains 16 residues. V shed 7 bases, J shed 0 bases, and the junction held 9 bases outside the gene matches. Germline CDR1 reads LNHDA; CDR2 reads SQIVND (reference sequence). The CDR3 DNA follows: TGTGCCAGTAACTCCTGGCGGGAGAGCTCCTACAATGAGCAGTTCTTC. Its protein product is CASNSWRESSYNEQFF.

The CDR3 loop reads CATSAGATGNTIYF. CDR3 nucleotide sequence: TGTGCCACCTCGGCAGGGGCGACTGGAAACACCATATATTTT. J is TRBJ1-3 and V is TRBV18; tentatively, D is TRBD1 (6 bases). Trimming cost V 10 bases and J 2 bases, with 15 bases left between them. The CDR3 loop spans 14 amino acids. From germline, CDR1 is KGHSH and CDR2 LQKENI.

DNA for the CDR3: TGTGCCACCCAAGGGGGGGAGGCGGGTACGCAGTATTTT. Protein: CATQGGEAGTQYF. V gene TRBV6-5 combines with J gene TRBJ2-3; D perhaps matches TRBD2 (7 bases). The CDR3 extends over 13 amino acids. The V and J ends lost 10 bases and 8 bases respectively, with 19 bases between them. Germline V gives CDR1 MNHEY, CDR2 SVGAGI.

This CDR3 is CSVREGQGFGEQYF. CDR3 nucleotides: TGCAGCGTTCGGGAGGGACAGGGGTTCGGCGAGCAGTACTTC. The chain couples TRBV29-1 to TRBJ2-7; TRBD1 matches 10 bases. With V trimmed by 5 bases and J by 6 bases, 10 bases remained unmatched. Germline CDR1 reads SQVTM; CDR2 reads ANQGSEA. CDR3 size: 14 residues.

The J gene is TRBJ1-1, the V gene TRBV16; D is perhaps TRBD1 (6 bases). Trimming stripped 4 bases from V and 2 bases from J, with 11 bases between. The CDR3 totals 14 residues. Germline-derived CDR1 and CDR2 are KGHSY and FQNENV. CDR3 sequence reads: CASSRQVPNTEAFF. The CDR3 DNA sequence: TGTGCCAGCAGCCGACAGGTCCCCAACACTGAAGCTTTCTTT.

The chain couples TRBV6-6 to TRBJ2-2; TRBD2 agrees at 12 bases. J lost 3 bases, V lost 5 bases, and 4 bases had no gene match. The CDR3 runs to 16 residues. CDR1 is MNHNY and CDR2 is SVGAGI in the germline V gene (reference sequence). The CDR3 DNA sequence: TGTGCCAGCAGTGCTAGCGGGAGGGCCTACACCGGGGAGCTGTTTTTT. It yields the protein CASSASGRAYTGELFF.

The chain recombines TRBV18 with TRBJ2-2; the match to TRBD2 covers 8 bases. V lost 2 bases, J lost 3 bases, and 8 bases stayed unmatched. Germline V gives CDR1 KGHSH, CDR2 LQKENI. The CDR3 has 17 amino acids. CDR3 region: CASSPSSGRGDTGELFF. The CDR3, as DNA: TGTGCCAGCTCACCATCAAGCGGGAGAGGTGACACCGGGGAGCTGTTTTTT.

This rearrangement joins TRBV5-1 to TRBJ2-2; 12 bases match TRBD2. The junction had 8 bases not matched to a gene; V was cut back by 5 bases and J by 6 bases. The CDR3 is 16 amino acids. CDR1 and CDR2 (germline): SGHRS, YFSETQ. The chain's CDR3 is CASRRGLAGPPGELFF. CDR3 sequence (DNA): TGCGCCAGCAGACGTGGACTAGCGGGGCCCCCCGGGGAGCTGTTTTTT.